This T cell receptor (beta chain) was sequenced for a study of tumor-infiltrating lymphocytes in localized non-small cell lung cancer. Across the whole study: Some samples were collected after neoadjuvant chemotherapy; smokers, never-smokers and several histologies were included. Resected tumor was paired with non-adjacent uninvolved lung from the same patient.

This clone was seen a single time. Its antigen is unknown. Sequenced by immunoSEQ multiplex PCR; TCRdb stores in-frame clones only, minus some. The table has tens of thousands of clones, more than 75% seen once. Broader study findings: Only some patients had TCR sequencing, depending on available tissue. No T-cell fraction difference was seen between IM1 and IM2 tumors.

The TCR comes from a human donor with non-small cell lung cancer. The source material was lung tumor tissue.

CDR3 residues: CATSRDQRSQETQYF. CDR3 sequence (DNA): TGTGCCACCAGCAGAGACCAGCGGTCCCAAGAGACCCAGTACTTC. V and J are TRBV15 and TRBJ2-5, with a possible D match to TRBD2 (5 bases). There are 15 residues in the CDR3. CDR1 is LNHNV and CDR2 is YYDKDF in the germline V gene (reference sequence). Trimming left V 0 bases short and J 1 base short, with 9 bases between.